The next 29 T cell receptor beta chains were all read from a single sample in a study of T cells in Graves' hyperthyroidism and ophthalmopathy. TCR beta CDR3 sequences were amplified from RNA transcripts. With the HTBI primer set, the TCR CDR3 went through a first round of RT-PCR. In TCRdb, the multiplex PCR reads were re-called with MiXCR into one record per CDR3 protein. Found here are fewer than 900,000 distinct CDR3 sequences, approximately 19% of them singletons; the top ten hold 15% to 20%. Material for sequencing was blood. The receptor set was obtained from a woman aged 45-65 years with Graves' hyperthyroidism that later progressed to Graves' ophthalmopathy.

This clonotype was counted at least ten times. The chain combines TRBV7-8 with TRBJ2-7, with D perhaps assigned TRBD1 or TRBD2 (6 bases each). Trimming stripped 5 bases from V and 2 bases from J, with 19 bases between. The CDR3 runs to 16 residues. CDR1 and CDR2 from the germline V gene are SGHVS and FQNEAQ. CDR3 in DNA: TGTGCCAGCAGCCACGGAGGGGGGTATTTAACCTACGAGCAGTACTTC. This gives the protein CASSHGGGYLTYEQYF.

The CDR3, as DNA: TGTGCCAGCCGCAAGGGTAGTCTGTACGAGCAGTACTTC. As protein: CASRKGSLYEQYF. The chain is built from TRBV12-3 or TRBV12-4 and TRBJ2-7; D is unclear. V dropped 8 bases and J dropped 4 bases, with 15 bases sitting between them. This CDR3 is built from 13 residues.

This clonotype was detected a few times. The chain recombines TRBV12-3 or TRBV12-4 with TRBJ2-7; perhaps TRBD1 as D (5 bases). Trimming took 6 bases from V and 2 from J, leaving 11 bases between them. The CDR3 consists of 13 residues. The CDR3: CASRTDSAYEQYF. In DNA form, the CDR3 reads TGTGCCAGCAGGACAGACAGCGCCTACGAGCAGTACTTC.

This clonotype showed up many times. The chain carries TRBV11-3 and TRBJ2-7; perhaps TRBD2 as D (5 bases). Trimming pared 3 bases from V and 3 bases from J, leaving 9 bases between. Germline V gene lookup returns CDR1 SGHNT and CDR2 YENEEA. This CDR3 is 13 amino acids long. DNA for the CDR3: TGTGCCAGCAGCTTTGGGAGAGGCTACGAGCAGTACTTC. Its protein is CASSFGRGYEQYF.

The CDR3 coding sequence is TGTGCCAGTAGTTCCGCTTCCGGGACAGGGCCTTACAATGAGCAGTTCTTC. It translates to CASSSASGTGPYNEQFF. The J gene is TRBJ2-1, the V gene TRBV19; TRBD1 matches at 9 bases. CDR3 length equals 17 residues. In germline, CDR1 is LNHDA, CDR2 SQIVND (reference sequence). V dropped 5 bases and J dropped 4; count of bases not matched to a gene: 12. Looking up the rest from reference TRBV19 and TRBJ2-1 gives the full variable domain: DGGITQSPKYLFRKEGQNVTLSCEQNLNHDAMYWYRQDPGQGLRLIYYSQIVNDFQKGDIAEGYSVSREKKESFPLTVTSAQKNPTAFYLCASSSASGTGPYNEQFFGPGTRLTVL.

This rearrangement joins TRBV27 to TRBJ1-1; D unclear. From germline, CDR1 is MNHEY and CDR2 SMNVEV (reference sequence). The CDR3 has 14 residues. V shed 5 bases and J shed 0 bases, with 10 bases lying between them. The CDR3 DNA sequence: TGTGCCAGCAGTCTCGGGGTGATGAACACTGAAGCTTTCTTT. This translates into CASSLGVMNTEAFF.

As concerns this clonotype: It may be a read error: a sequence one base away is much more abundant. The V and J genes are TRBV6-5 and TRBJ1-1, with a weak D call TRBD1 (5 bases). The germline V gene encodes CDR1 MNHEY and CDR2 SVGAGI. The V gene lost 2 bases and the J gene lost 4 bases, with 11 bases spanning the gap. The CDR3 loop spans 14 amino acids. CDR3 bases: TGTGCCAGCAGTTACAGGGGTTTAAGCACTGAAGCTTTCTTT. Protein sequence: CASSYRGLSTEAFF.

This rearrangement joins TRBV6-1 to TRBJ2-3, with D unresolved. CDR3 length: 16 residues. Germline V gene sequence: CDR1 MNHNS, CDR2 SASEGT. V dropped 5 bases and J dropped 3 bases, with 18 bases sitting between them. The DNA of the CDR3 is TGTGCCAGCAGTCCCCGGATCCTTTTGCCGACAGATACGCAGTATTTT. As protein: CASSPRILLPTDTQYF.

V gene TRBV29-1 combines with J gene TRBJ1-2; 7 bases map to TRBD1. The V segment lost 4 bases and the J segment 4 bases; nucleotides outside the gene matches: 3. Germline V CDR1 and CDR2: SQVTM, ANQGSEA. The CDR3 contains 12 residues. CDR3 bases: TGCAGCGTTGTAGCAGGGGGCTATGGCTACACCTTC. Encoded protein: CSVVAGGYGYTF.

There are a few counts of this clonotype. The rearrangement links TRBV11-3 to TRBJ1-3; D is possibly TRBD1 (5 bases). This CDR3 spans 13 amino acids. Germline V lookup: CDR1 SGHNT, CDR2 YENEEA. The ends were cut back, 5 bases at V and 2 bases at J, with 7 bases in the middle. CDR3 residues: CASSGGAGNTIYF. The CDR3 DNA reads as TGTGCCAGCAGCGGGGGAGCTGGAAACACCATATATTTT.

The chain has TRBV5-1 and TRBJ2-2, with TRBD2 matching over 9 bases. J lost 4 bases, V lost 7 bases, and 8 bases had no gene match. CDR3 length: 15 residues. Germline CDR1 reads SGHRS; CDR2 reads YFSETQ. In DNA, the CDR3 is TGCGCCAGCGACCCGCGGGGGGGACTCACCGGGGAGCTGTTTTTT. It translates to CASDPRGGLTGELFF.

The CDR3 nucleotides read TGTGCCAGCAGGCCAGGAAACTCTGGGGCCAACGTCCTGACTTTC. It yields the protein CASRPGNSGANVLTF. The genes are TRBV3-1 and TRBJ2-6; no definite D call. The germline V and J ends were trimmed by 6 bases and 0 bases, with 9 bases remaining between them. Germline V gene data show CDR1 as LGHDT and CDR2 as YNNKEL (reference sequence). This CDR3 is built from 15 residues.

Worth noting for this clonotype: A much bigger clone sits one base away, suggesting this may be a read error. The chain combines TRBV30 with TRBJ1-2; D perhaps matches TRBD1 (5 bases). V gave up 1 base and J gave up 4 bases, with 13 bases separating them. Per the germline V gene, CDR1 is GTSNPN and CDR2 is SVGIG (reference sequence). CDR3 length: 14 amino acids. CDR3 in amino acids: CAWSAGGDRYGYTF. The CDR3 DNA follows: TGTGCCTGGAGTGCTGGAGGGGATCGCTATGGCTACACCTTC. Supplemented by reference TRBV30 and TRBJ1-2, the full variable domain reads SQTIHQWPATLVQPVGSPLSLECTVEGTSNPNLYWYRQAAGRGLQLLFYSVGIGQISSEVPQNLSASRPQDRQFILSSKKLLLSDSGFYLCAWSAGGDRYGYTFGSGTRLTVV.

The table lists this clonotype with a few counts. The chain recombines TRBV27 with TRBJ2-3; D gene uncertain. V gave up 3 bases and J gave up 3 bases, with 10 bases separating them. Per germline, CDR1 MNHEY and CDR2 SMNVEV (reference sequence). The CDR3 loop spans 14 amino acids. The CDR3 sequence: CASSFFGRTDTQYF. The CDR3 region has the DNA TGTGCCAGCAGTTTTTTTGGCAGAACAGATACGCAGTATTTT.

The rearrangement links TRBV27 to TRBJ1-2; 8 nucleotides align to TRBD1. V dropped 5 bases and J dropped 7; count of bases not matched to a gene: 6. The CDR3 totals 13 residues. The germline V gene encodes CDR1 MNHEY and CDR2 SMNVEV (reference sequence). CDR3 sequence reads: CASSRLGQGGYTF. CDR3 in DNA: TGTGCCAGCAGTCGCCTAGGACAGGGTGGCTACACCTTC.

V is TRBV7-9 and J is TRBJ2-7; D might be TRBD1 (5 bases). The CDR3 spans 14 residues. Germline-derived CDR1 and CDR2 are SEHNR and FQNEAQ (reference sequence). Trimming removed 1 base at V and 2 bases at J, with 9 bases between. The CDR3 sequence: CASSLDHRPYEQYF. CDR3 nucleotides: TGTGCCAGCAGCTTAGACCACAGGCCCTACGAGCAGTACTTC.

This clonotype was detected many times. This chain joins TRBV7-2 and TRBJ2-5; no firm D call. CDR3 size: 13 residues. The V end was cut by 2 bases, the J end by 5 bases, with 9 bases between. Germline assignment: CDR1 SGHTA and CDR2 FQGNSA. The CDR3 nucleotides are TGTGCCAGCAGCTTAACGGTCCGCGAGACCCAGTACTTC. Protein sequence: CASSLTVRETQYF.

The chain combines TRBV5-1 with TRBJ1-6; D is possibly TRBD1 (6 bases). The CDR3 consists of 13 residues. Per the germline V gene, CDR1 is SGHRS and CDR2 is YFSETQ. Trimming took 1 base from V and 9 from J, leaving 8 bases between them. The CDR3 protein is CASSLYRASPLHF. The CDR3 DNA sequence: TGCGCCAGCAGCTTGTACAGGGCTTCACCCCTCCACTTT.

This clonotype appeared a few times. The chain carries TRBV7-8 and TRBJ1-3; the D is unclear. V was trimmed by 6 bases and J by 0 bases, leaving 9 bases between them. The germline gives CDR1 SGHVS, CDR2 FQNEAQ. The CDR3 extends over 14 amino acids. The DNA of the CDR3 is TGTGCCAGCAGGCCACCAGACTCTGGAAACACCATATATTTT. Protein: CASRPPDSGNTIYF.

This clonotype showed up many times. The gene calls are TRBV30 and TRBJ2-3; TRBD1 or TRBD2 may be the D gene (5 bases each). CDR1 and CDR2 (germline): GTSNPN, SVGIG (reference sequence). V was shortened by 4 bases and J by 2 bases, with 13 bases between the two germline ends. The CDR3 spans 14 residues. The CDR3 DNA follows: TGTGCCTGGACAGAGGGGTTGGACACAGATACGCAGTATTTT. Its protein is CAWTEGLDTDTQYF.

The chain joins TRBV9 to TRBJ1-2; 10 nucleotides line up with TRBD1. The CDR3 has 18 residues. Germline trimming cut 0 bases from V and 0 bases from J; bases unmatched to any gene: 8. Germline values: CDR1 SGDLS, CDR2 YYNGEE. This chain's CDR3 is CASSVADRGIPANYGYTF. The CDR3 DNA is TGTGCCAGCAGCGTAGCGGACAGGGGGATTCCAGCTAACTATGGCTACACCTTC.

The J gene is TRBJ2-5, the V gene TRBV5-1; 10 positions agree with TRBD2. CDR1 SGHRS and CDR2 YFSETQ come from the germline V gene. J gave up 5 bases and V 1 base, and 8 bases lay outside the gene matches. This CDR3 has 16 residues. This CDR3 reads CASSLTLAGERETQYF. CDR3 sequence (DNA): TGCGCCAGCAGCTTGACCCTAGCGGGGGAGCGGGAGACCCAGTACTTC.

This clonotype was seen repeatedly, ten times or more. The rearrangement joins TRBV20-1 to TRBJ2-5; 8 bases fit TRBD2. From germline, CDR1 is DFQATT and CDR2 SNEGSKA (reference sequence). V lost 0 bases to trimming and J lost 4 bases; unmatched junction nucleotides: 7. The CDR3 runs 15 residues. In nucleotides, the CDR3 is TGCAGTGCTAGAGATTCTTCTAGCGGGCCAGAGACCCAGTACTTC. This translates into CSARDSSSGPETQYF.

This clonotype has ten or more counts. CDR3 bases: TGTGCCTGGAGTCCGACAGGGGGGGACACTGAAGCTTTCTTT. It codes for CAWSPTGGDTEAFF. The V gene is TRBV30, the J gene TRBJ1-1; 9 bases are a match to TRBD1. The germline V gene encodes CDR1 GTSNPN and CDR2 SVGIG (reference sequence). Unmatched junction bases numbered 4, after V lost 2 bases and J lost 3 bases. The CDR3 contains 14 residues.

This clonotype was observed at least ten times. The chain carries TRBV3-1 and TRBJ1-1, with 9 bases identical to TRBD1. This CDR3 comprises 14 residues. Germline V gives CDR1 LGHDT, CDR2 YNNKEL (reference sequence). With V trimmed by 5 bases and J by 3 bases, 4 bases remained unmatched. CDR3 in amino acids: CASSKTGGHTEAFF. The CDR3 coding sequence is TGTGCCAGCAGCAAGACAGGGGGTCACACTGAAGCTTTCTTT.

The rearrangement joins TRBV10-3 to TRBJ1-6; tentative D call: TRBD1 (5 bases). CDR1 is ENHRY and CDR2 is SYGVKD in the germline V gene. The V and J ends lost 7 bases and 9 bases respectively, with 19 bases between them. The CDR3 length is 15 residues. CDR3 in amino acids: CAITSGELTVSPLHF. DNA for the CDR3: TGTGCCATCACCTCGGGGGAGCTCACGGTTTCACCCCTCCACTTT.

This clonotype was seen a handful of times. CDR3 nucleotides: TGCAGTGCTAGAGAGTGGAGCTATGGCTACACCTTC. It is translated as CSAREWSYGYTF. The rearrangement uses TRBV20-1 and TRBJ1-2; D unclear. The ends were cut back, 0 bases at V and 4 bases at J, with 6 bases in the middle. The CDR3 runs to 12 residues. Germline loops: CDR1 DFQATT, CDR2 SNEGSKA (reference sequence).

The chain combines TRBV10-3 with TRBJ1-2; 9 nucleotides match TRBD1. The CDR3 loop spans 12 amino acids. The V gene's germline CDR1 is ENHRY and CDR2 SYGVKD. The V segment lost 7 bases and the J segment 8 bases; nucleotides outside the gene matches: 5. CDR3 amino acids: CAITMTGGGYTF. The CDR3 bases are TGTGCCATCACTATGACAGGGGGAGGCTACACCTTC.

The genes are TRBV11-2 and TRBJ2-4, with a tentative D call TRBD1 (6 bases). Germline CDR1 SGHAT, CDR2 FQNNGV. Trimming took off 3 bases at V and 2 bases at J, with 17 bases between the two ends. The CDR3 consists of 17 residues. The CDR3 nucleotides are TGTGCCAGCAGCTTGAGGTTAGGGGGTGAGACCAAAAACATTCAGTACTTC. This encodes CASSLRLGGETKNIQYF.